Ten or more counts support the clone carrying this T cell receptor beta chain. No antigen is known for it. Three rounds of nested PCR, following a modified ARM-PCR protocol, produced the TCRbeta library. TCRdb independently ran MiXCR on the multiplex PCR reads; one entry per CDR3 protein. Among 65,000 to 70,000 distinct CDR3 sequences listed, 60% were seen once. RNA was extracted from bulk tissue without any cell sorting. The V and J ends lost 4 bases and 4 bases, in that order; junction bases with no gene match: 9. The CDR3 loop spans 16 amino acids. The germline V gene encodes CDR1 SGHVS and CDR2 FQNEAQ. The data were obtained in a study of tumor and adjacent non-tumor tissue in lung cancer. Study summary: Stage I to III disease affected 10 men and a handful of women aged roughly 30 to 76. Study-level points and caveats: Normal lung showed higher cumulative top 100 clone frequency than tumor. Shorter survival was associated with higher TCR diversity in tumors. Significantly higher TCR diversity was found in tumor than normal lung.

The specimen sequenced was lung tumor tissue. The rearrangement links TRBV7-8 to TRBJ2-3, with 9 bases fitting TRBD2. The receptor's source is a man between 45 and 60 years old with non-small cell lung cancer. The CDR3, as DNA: TGTGCCAGCAGCTCGTCATTAGCGGGAGCAGCAGATACGCAGTATTTT. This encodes CASSSSLAGAADTQYF.